The 4 T cell receptor beta chains below were found in one sample sequenced in a study of tumor and adjacent non-tumor tissue in lung cancer. The template was RNA from unsorted bulk tissue. A modified ARM-PCR protocol with three rounds of nested PCR amplified TCRbeta. TCRdb analysed the multiplex PCR reads with MiXCR anew, one entry per CDR3 protein. The table shows over 110,000 distinct CDR3 sequences, with roughly 66% occurring only once. The sample was lung tumor tissue. Receptors originate from a man aged 55 to 69 with small cell lung cancer.

Comments on this clonotype: The conserved phenylalanine or tryptophan normally closing the CDR3 is absent here, so this likely arose from a read error. The chain links TRBV7-9 to TRBJ1-1; D is ambiguous. The CDR3 is 13 amino acids. The germline V gene encodes CDR1 SEHNR and CDR2 FQNEAQ (reference sequence). The CDR3 spells CASSLQGNIEAFI. The CDR3 DNA sequence: TGTGCCAGCAGCTTACAAGGAAACATTGAAGCTTTCATT.

This clonotype was seen only once. The germline gene is not matched at one end of the junction; a read error may be the cause. The rearrangement links TRBV11-2 to TRBJ2-3; 7 positions match TRBD2. This CDR3 is built from 15 residues. CDR1 SGHAT and CDR2 FQNNGV come from the germline V gene. CDR3 amino acids: CTSSPGGGGFDTQYF. The CDR3 nucleotides read TGTACCAGCAGCCCGGGGGGAGGTGGTTTTGATACTCAGTATTTT.

Details on this clonotype: At one of its ends the junction is not consistent with the germline gene, which may arise from a read error. The rearrangement links TRBV19 to TRBJ2-3; the D gene is possibly TRBD1 (5 bases). The CDR3 totals 13 residues. The germline gives CDR1 LNHDA, CDR2 SQIVND (reference sequence). The CDR3 DNA sequence: TGTGCCAGTAGTTTTGACAGCGAGGATATGCAGTATTTT. It encodes CASSFDSEDMQYF.

V and J are TRBV12-5 and TRBJ2-7; a weak D match, TRBD2 (5 bases). V was cut by 5 bases and J by 6 bases, with 11 bases left in between. Germline-derived CDR1 and CDR2 are LGHNT and FRNRAP. The CDR3 spans 12 residues. CDR3 region: CASGLPRGEQYF. Written as DNA, the CDR3 is TGTGCTAGTGGTCTCCCTCGGGGCGAGCAGTACTTC.